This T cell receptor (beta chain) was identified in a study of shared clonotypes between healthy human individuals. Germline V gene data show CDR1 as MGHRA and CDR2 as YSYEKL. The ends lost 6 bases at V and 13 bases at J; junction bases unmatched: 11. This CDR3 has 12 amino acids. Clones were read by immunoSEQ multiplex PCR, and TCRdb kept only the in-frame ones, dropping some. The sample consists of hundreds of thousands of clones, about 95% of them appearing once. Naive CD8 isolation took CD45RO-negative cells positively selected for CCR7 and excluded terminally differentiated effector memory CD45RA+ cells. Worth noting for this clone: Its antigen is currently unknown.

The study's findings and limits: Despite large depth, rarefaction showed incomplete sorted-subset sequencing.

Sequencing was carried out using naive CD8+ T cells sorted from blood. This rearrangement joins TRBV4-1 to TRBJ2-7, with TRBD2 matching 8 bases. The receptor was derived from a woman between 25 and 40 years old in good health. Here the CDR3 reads CASRDIAGRRYF. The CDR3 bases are TGCGCCAGCAGGGATATAGCGGGGCGCCGATACTTC.